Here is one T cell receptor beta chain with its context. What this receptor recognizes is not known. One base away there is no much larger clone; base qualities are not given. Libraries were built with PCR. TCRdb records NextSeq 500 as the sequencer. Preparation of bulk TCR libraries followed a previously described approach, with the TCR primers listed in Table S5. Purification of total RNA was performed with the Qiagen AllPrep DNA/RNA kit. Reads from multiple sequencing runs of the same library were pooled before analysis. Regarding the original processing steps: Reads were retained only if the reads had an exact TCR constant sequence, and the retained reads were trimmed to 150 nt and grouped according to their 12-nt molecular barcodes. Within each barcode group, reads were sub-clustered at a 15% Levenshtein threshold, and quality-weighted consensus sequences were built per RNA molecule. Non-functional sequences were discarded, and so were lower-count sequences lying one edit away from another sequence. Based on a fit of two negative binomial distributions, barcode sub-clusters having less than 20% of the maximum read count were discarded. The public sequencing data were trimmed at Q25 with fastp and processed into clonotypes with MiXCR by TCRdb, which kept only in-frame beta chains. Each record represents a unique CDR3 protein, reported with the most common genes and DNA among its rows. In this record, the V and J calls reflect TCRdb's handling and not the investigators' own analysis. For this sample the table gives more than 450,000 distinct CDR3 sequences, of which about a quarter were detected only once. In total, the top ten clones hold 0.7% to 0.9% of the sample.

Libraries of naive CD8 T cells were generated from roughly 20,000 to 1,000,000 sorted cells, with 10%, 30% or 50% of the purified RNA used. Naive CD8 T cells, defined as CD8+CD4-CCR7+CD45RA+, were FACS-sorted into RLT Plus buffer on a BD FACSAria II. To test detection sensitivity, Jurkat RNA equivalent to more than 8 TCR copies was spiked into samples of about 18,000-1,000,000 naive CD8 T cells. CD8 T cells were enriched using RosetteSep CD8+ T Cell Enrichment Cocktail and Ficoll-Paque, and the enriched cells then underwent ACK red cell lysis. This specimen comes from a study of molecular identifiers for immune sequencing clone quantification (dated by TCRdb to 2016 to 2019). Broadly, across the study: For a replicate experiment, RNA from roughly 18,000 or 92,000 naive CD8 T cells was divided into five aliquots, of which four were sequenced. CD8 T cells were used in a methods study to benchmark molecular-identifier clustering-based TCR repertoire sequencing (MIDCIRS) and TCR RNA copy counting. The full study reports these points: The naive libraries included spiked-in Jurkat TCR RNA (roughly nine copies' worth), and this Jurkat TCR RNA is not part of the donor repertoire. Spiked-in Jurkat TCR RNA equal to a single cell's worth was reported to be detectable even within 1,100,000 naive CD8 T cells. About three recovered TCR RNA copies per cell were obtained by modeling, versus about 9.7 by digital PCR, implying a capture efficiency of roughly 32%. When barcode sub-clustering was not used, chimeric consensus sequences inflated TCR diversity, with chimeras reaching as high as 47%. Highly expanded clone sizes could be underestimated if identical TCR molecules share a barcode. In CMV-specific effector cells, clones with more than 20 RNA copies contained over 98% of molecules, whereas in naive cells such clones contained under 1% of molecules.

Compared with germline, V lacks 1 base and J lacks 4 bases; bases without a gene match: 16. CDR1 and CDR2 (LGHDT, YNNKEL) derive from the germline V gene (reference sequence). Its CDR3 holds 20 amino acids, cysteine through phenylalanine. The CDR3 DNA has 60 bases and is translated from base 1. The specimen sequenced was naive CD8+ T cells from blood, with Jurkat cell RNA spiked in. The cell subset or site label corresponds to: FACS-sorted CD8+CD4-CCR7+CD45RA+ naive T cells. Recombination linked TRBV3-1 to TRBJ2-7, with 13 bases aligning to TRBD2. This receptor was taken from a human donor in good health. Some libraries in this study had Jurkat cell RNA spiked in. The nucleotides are TGTGCCAGCAGCCAAGTGGTATCTTACTCTGGGACTAGCGGGGCTTACGAGCAGTACTTC. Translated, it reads CASSQVVSYSGTSGAYEQYF.